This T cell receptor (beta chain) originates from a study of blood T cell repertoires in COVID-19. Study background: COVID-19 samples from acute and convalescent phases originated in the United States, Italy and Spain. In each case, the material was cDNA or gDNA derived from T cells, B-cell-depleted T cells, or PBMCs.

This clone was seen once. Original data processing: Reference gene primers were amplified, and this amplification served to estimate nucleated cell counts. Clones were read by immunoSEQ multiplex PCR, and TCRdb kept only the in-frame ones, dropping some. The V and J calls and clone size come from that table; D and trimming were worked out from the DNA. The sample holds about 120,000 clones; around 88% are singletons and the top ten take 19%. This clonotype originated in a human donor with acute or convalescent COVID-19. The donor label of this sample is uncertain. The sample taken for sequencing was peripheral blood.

As DNA, the CDR3 is TGCAGCGTGGAGCCTCCGGGACTAGCGGGGTTCCGCTCCTACAATGAGCAGTTCTTC. It specifies CSVEPPGLAGFRSYNEQFF. V usage is TRBV29-1 and J usage is TRBJ2-1, with 13 bases that match TRBD2. Germline trimming cut 6 bases from V and 0 bases from J; bases unmatched to any gene: 14. This CDR3 is 19 amino acids long. Germline V gene lookup returns CDR1 SQVTM and CDR2 ANQGSEA.